This TCR beta chain was identified during a study of regulatory T cells in long-lasting Graves disease. This clonotype was counted ten times or more. Germline assignment: CDR1 SGHDT and CDR2 YYEEEE. The CDR3 loop spans 12 amino acids. Trimming removed 0 bases from V and 8 bases from J, with 8 bases in between. Both iRepertoire HTBI primers and Arm-PCR of CDR3 regions were used to build the TCR beta libraries. Each CDR3 protein is one row after TCRdb ran MiXCR on the multiplex PCR reads. This repertoire shows 350,000 to 400,000 distinct CDR3 sequences, 15% to 18% found once; its top ten account for about 20%. As to time point: newly diagnosed GD, antithyroid drugs for less than 3 months. The TCR library was made from RNA that had been extracted from PBMCs in TRIzol.

The TCR comes from a female donor with Graves disease. The gene calls are TRBV5-6 and TRBJ1-1; D is uncertain. The sequencing here drew on peripheral blood mononuclear cells (PBMCs), taken at new diagnosis, from a patient treated with antithyroid drugs. CDR3 coding DNA: TGTGCCAGCAGCTTGGGCACATACGAAGCTTTCTTT. The encoded protein is CASSLGTYEAFF.